The 26 T cell receptor beta chains listed next were all sequenced from one sample in a study of blood T cells in healthy people across ages. The second PCR ran roughly 6 to 11 cycles with a sample-barcoded 5' primer and J-beta primers. TCRdb itself ran the 5' RACE reads through MiXCR, one entry per CDR3 protein. The data show roughly 650,000 distinct CDR3 sequences, with roughly 32% seen just once and just over 15% held by the top ten. Sequenced input: blood. The receptors originated from a woman of 80 years or more in good health.

This clonotype was seen many times. The genes are TRBV7-9 and TRBJ2-7, with 8 bases fitting TRBD1. The CDR3 runs to 16 residues. CDR1 is SEHNR, CDR2 FQNEAQ, per germline (reference sequence). V was clipped by 5 bases and J by 3 bases; unmatched bases: 12. Here the CDR3 DNA reads TGTGCCAGCAGCCTGACAGGGGCCCAAGGATACTACGAGCAGTACTTC. Its protein product is CASSLTGAQGYYEQYF.

This clonotype was counted at least ten times. V and J are TRBV28 and TRBJ2-3, with D unresolved. The CDR3 sequence is 12 residues long. Per the germline V gene, CDR1 is MDHEN and CDR2 is SYDVKM. V shed 3 bases and J shed 4 bases, with 5 bases lying between them. CDR3 sequence (DNA): TGTGCCAGCAGTTTTCGTCCAGATACGCAGTATTTT. This gives the protein CASSFRPDTQYF. The full variable domain, with the rest looked up from reference TRBV28 and TRBJ2-3, is DVKVTQSSRYLVKRTGEKVFLECVQDMDHENMFWYRQDPGLGLRLIYFSYDVKMKEKGDIPEGYSVSREKKERFSLILESASTNQTSMYLCASSFRPDTQYFGPGTRLTVL.

In its sample, this clonotype was seen many times. V and J are TRBV9 and TRBJ1-2, with 9 bases lining up with TRBD1. The V and J ends lost 3 bases and 5 bases, in that order; junction bases with no gene match: 5. Germline loops: CDR1 SGDLS, CDR2 YYNGEE. The CDR3 consists of 14 residues. The CDR3 DNA follows: TGTGCCAGCAGCGCCGGGACAGGGCTATATGGCTACACCTTC. Translation: CASSAGTGLYGYTF.

This clonotype was seen a few times. This CDR3 reads CATSDGTSKTQYF. The CDR3 bases are TGTGCCACCAGTGACGGGACTAGCAAGACCCAGTACTTC. V and J are TRBV24-1 and TRBJ2-5; TRBD2 aligns across 9 bases. CDR1 is KGHDR, CDR2 SFDVKD, per germline. This CDR3 is built from 13 residues. V dropped 4 bases and J dropped 6; count of bases not matched to a gene: 2.

The table lists this clonotype with many counts. The gene calls are TRBV29-1 and TRBJ2-1; no definite D call. V lost 2 bases to trimming and J lost 0 bases, with 8 bases between them. CDR3 length: 14 amino acids. Per the germline V gene, CDR1 is SQVTM and CDR2 is ANQGSEA. CDR3: CSVEPQDSYNEQFF. The CDR3, as DNA: TGCAGCGTTGAACCGCAAGACTCCTACAATGAGCAGTTCTTC.

The chain employs TRBV20-1 and TRBJ2-3, with TRBD2 matching 9 bases. Germline assignment: CDR1 DFQATT and CDR2 SNEGSKA (reference sequence). CDR3 length equals 15 residues. With V trimmed by 5 bases and J by 2 bases, 8 bases remained unmatched. The CDR3 coding sequence is TGCAGTGCTCCCCGGGCTAGCGGGATCACAGATACGCAGTATTTT. Its translation: CSAPRASGITDTQYF.

To note about this clonotype: It may be a read error: a sequence one base away is much more abundant. The chain combines TRBV5-6 with TRBJ2-1, with 12 nucleotides matching TRBD2. This CDR3 has 15 residues. V trimming: 3 bases; J trimming: 9 bases; junction bases outside the gene matches: 7. Germline V gives CDR1 SGHDT, CDR2 YYEEEE. CDR3: CASSCLTSGGREQFF. CDR3 nucleotides: TGTGCCAGCAGCTGTCTGACTAGCGGGGGTCGTGAGCAGTTCTTC.

This clonotype was found a few times. CDR3 protein: CASRKKQGDTGELFF. CDR3 DNA sequence: TGCGCCAGCCGTAAGAAGCAGGGGGACACCGGGGAGCTGTTTTTT. The V and J genes are TRBV5-1 and TRBJ2-2; 7 bases match TRBD1. The V gene's germline CDR1 is SGHRS and CDR2 YFSETQ. V gave up 7 bases and J gave up 3 bases; unmatched junction bases: 9. CDR3 length: 15 residues.

The chain carries TRBV5-1 and TRBJ2-5; D is possibly TRBD1 or TRBD2 (5 bases each). V lost 0 bases and J 5 bases, leaving 11 bases between the germline ends. The CDR3 is 14 residues long. Germline V gives CDR1 SGHRS, CDR2 YFSETQ. CDR3: CASSLALGDETQYF. The CDR3 DNA follows: TGCGCCAGCAGCTTGGCCCTGGGGGATGAGACCCAGTACTTC.

This clonotype was counted many times. This chain joins TRBV29-1 and TRBJ2-7, with D possibly being TRBD1 (6 bases). The CDR3 contains 14 residues. Germline lookup yields CDR1 SQVTM and CDR2 ANQGSEA. Deletions cut 2 bases from V and 1 base from J, with 12 bases between. The CDR3 DNA follows: TGCAGCGTTGAAAGGGGCAGGGGATCCTACGAGCAGTACTTC. This gives the protein CSVERGRGSYEQYF.

At least ten counts were recorded for this clonotype. The V gene is TRBV20-1, the J gene TRBJ2-7; TRBD1 matches at 9 bases. This CDR3 has 14 amino acids. Losses at the gene ends were 6 bases for V and 5 bases for J; bases not matched to a gene: 11. The germline CDR1 and CDR2 sequences are DFQATT and SNEGSKA (reference sequence). The CDR3 reads CSAEGQGKSHEQYF. DNA of the CDR3: TGCAGTGCGGAGGGACAGGGAAAATCCCACGAGCAGTACTTC.

V usage is TRBV9 and J usage is TRBJ1-3; no clear D gene. Germline CDR1 reads SGDLS; CDR2 reads YYNGEE. The CDR3 loop spans 14 amino acids. The V end was cut by 0 bases, the J end by 3 bases, with 7 bases between. CDR3 sequence (DNA): TGTGCCAGCAGCGTAGTGGCAGATGGAAACACCATATATTTT. Translating it yields CASSVVADGNTIYF. Full variable domain (rest looked up from reference TRBV9 and TRBJ1-3): DSGVTQTPKHLITATGQRVTLRCSPRSGDLSVYWYQQSLDQGLQFLIQYYNGEERAKGNILERFSAQQFPDLHSELNLSSLELGDSALYFCASSVVADGNTIYFGEGSWLTVV.

There are many counts of this clonotype. The chain carries TRBV30 and TRBJ2-1; 16 nucleotides match TRBD2. The CDR3 loop spans 15 amino acids. The trim removed 4 bases at V and 5 bases at J, leaving 2 bases unmatched. Germline values: CDR1 GTSNPN, CDR2 SVGIG (reference sequence). The CDR3 here is CAWMGLAGGDNEQFF. Here the CDR3 DNA reads TGTGCCTGGATGGGACTAGCGGGGGGGGACAATGAGCAGTTCTTC.

This clonotype was counted many times. The chain is built from TRBV27 and TRBJ1-2; TRBD1 matches at 7 bases. Trimming took 6 bases from V and 7 from J; bases not matched to a gene: 8. Germline V gene lookup returns CDR1 MNHEY and CDR2 SMNVEV (reference sequence). The length of the CDR3 is 13 residues. The CDR3 DNA reads TGTGCCAGCAGGATGACAGGGAGGGGTGGCTACACCTTC. Protein product: CASRMTGRGGYTF.

Worth noting for this clonotype: With a much larger clone just one base away, this may be a read error. The chain links TRBV7-3 to TRBJ2-5; 8 nucleotides line up with TRBD1. The germline gives CDR1 SGHTA, CDR2 FQGTGA. The CDR3 extends over 16 amino acids. The J segment lost 11 bases and the V segment lost 5 bases, leaving 19 bases of the junction unmatched. The CDR3 DNA reads TGTGCCAGCAGCCCCAACAGGGGGTGGAAGGTCAATGAGCAGTACTTC. It yields the protein CASSPNRGWKVNEQYF.

This clonotype was observed many times. V usage is TRBV4-2 and J usage is TRBJ1-2; D is unclear. The V gene's germline CDR1 is LGHNA and CDR2 YNFKEQ. V was clipped by 1 base and J by 4 bases, with 13 bases between them. This CDR3 is built from 15 residues. The CDR3 reads CASSQGPAYSYGYTF. The DNA for the CDR3 is TGTGCCAGCAGCCAAGGCCCAGCCTATAGCTATGGCTACACCTTC.

CDR3 DNA sequence: TGTGCCAGCAGGCAACAGGGTATTGGCACAGATACGCAGTATTTT. Encoded protein: CASRQQGIGTDTQYF. The rearrangement joins TRBV2 to TRBJ2-3; maybe TRBD1 (6 bases). With 6 bases removed from V and 1 base from J, the gap between germline ends came to 14 bases. The CDR3 totals 15 residues. The germline CDR1 and CDR2 sequences are SNHLY and FYNNEI.

The rearrangement links TRBV20-1 to TRBJ2-6, with D perhaps matching TRBD1 (5 bases). CDR1 is DFQATT, CDR2 SNEGSKA, per germline (reference sequence). This CDR3 is 14 amino acids long. V lost 4 bases to trimming and J lost 1 base, with 8 bases between them. CDR3 amino acids: CSAIQGSGANVLTF. Written as DNA, the CDR3 is TGCAGTGCTATTCAGGGATCTGGGGCCAACGTCCTGACTTTC.

The chain couples TRBV5-1 to TRBJ2-1; D is ambiguous. Germline V CDR1 and CDR2: SGHRS, YFSETQ. This CDR3 region has 13 residues. The V and J ends lost 0 bases and 8 bases respectively, with 9 bases between them. The CDR3 DNA is TGCGCCAGCAGCTTGGTAGCTGGGGATGAGCAGTTCTTC. Protein product: CASSLVAGDEQFF. Filled out from reference TRBV5-1 and TRBJ2-1, the complete variable domain reads KAGVTQTPRYLIKTRGQQVTLSCSPISGHRSVSWYQQTPGQGLQFLFEYFSETQRNKGNFPGRFSGRQFSNSRSEMNVSTLELGDSALYLCASSLVAGDEQFFGPGTRLTVL.

V usage is TRBV2 and J usage is TRBJ2-1; TRBD2 matches 12 bases. V shed 6 bases, J shed 1 base, and the junction held 4 bases outside the gene matches. CDR1 SNHLY and CDR2 FYNNEI come from the germline V gene. CDR3 size: 16 residues. The CDR3 bases are TGTGCCAGCAGCGATCTAGCGGGGGGGTCCTACAATGAGCAGTTCTTC. It is translated as CASSDLAGGSYNEQFF.

The chain couples TRBV6-5 to TRBJ1-6; TRBD1 matches at 9 bases. Germline CDR1 is MNHEY and CDR2 is SVGAGI. Trimming removed 5 bases from V and 10 bases from J; junction bases left unmatched: 9. The CDR3 covers 15 residues. CDR3 DNA: TGTGCCAGCAGTACGGGGACAGGGAGTTTCTCACCCCTCCACTTT. Its protein product is CASSTGTGSFSPLHF.

The V call is TRBV6-2 or TRBV6-3, the J call TRBJ1-5; the match to TRBD1 covers 10 bases. The CDR3 runs to 17 residues. Germline CDR1 reads MNHEY; CDR2 reads SVGEGT. The J segment lost 0 bases and the V segment lost 4 bases, leaving 6 bases of the junction unmatched. Here the CDR3 DNA reads TGTGCCAGCAGTTCATCGGGACAGGGGTGTAGCAATCAGCCCCAGCATTTT. Residues: CASSSSGQGCSNQPQHF.

Remarks on this clonotype: A much more abundant neighbour one base away suggests this may be a read error. V gene TRBV10-3 combines with J gene TRBJ1-2, with unresolved D. The CDR3 has 13 amino acids. Germline V lookup: CDR1 ENHRY, CDR2 SYGVKD. CDR3: CAISLDAGYGHTF. DNA for the CDR3: TGTGCCATCAGCCTCGACGCGGGCTATGGCCACACCTTC.

V and J are TRBV2 and TRBJ2-5; TRBD1 aligns across 10 bases. Germline CDR1 and CDR2: SNHLY and FYNNEI. The junction had 12 bases not matched to a gene; V was cut back by 6 bases and J by 2 bases. The CDR3 is 17 residues long. CDR3 DNA: TGTGCCAGCAGCCTCGGGACAGGGGCGATAATACAAGAGACCCAGTACTTC. Residues: CASSLGTGAIIQETQYF.

This clonotype has a count of ten or more. V gene TRBV5-8 combines with J gene TRBJ1-1; TRBD1 agrees at 9 bases. The CDR3 has 14 amino acids. Per germline, CDR1 SGHTS and CDR2 YDEGEE. Trimming took 5 bases from V and 2 from J; bases not matched to a gene: 4. CDR3 amino acids: CASRAGQGNTEAFF. CDR3 sequence (DNA): TGTGCCAGCAGGGCGGGACAGGGAAACACTGAAGCTTTCTTT.

The J gene is TRBJ1-5, the V gene TRBV7-6; D is possibly TRBD1 (6 bases). Germline V gene data show CDR1 as SGHVS and CDR2 as FNYEAQ. V lost 1 base and J lost 5, with 12 bases in between. The CDR3 has 15 amino acids. CDR3 in amino acids: CASSLGARGDQPQHF. CDR3 DNA: TGTGCCAGCAGCTTAGGTGCCAGGGGAGATCAGCCCCAGCATTTT. Complete variable domain (other parts from reference TRBV7-6 and TRBJ1-5): GAGVSQSPRYKVTKRGQDVALRCDPISGHVSLYWYRQALGQGPEFLTYFNYEAQQDKSGLPNDRFSAERPEGSISTLTIQRTEQRDSAMYRCASSLGARGDQPQHFGDGTRLSIL.